This record covers a single T cell receptor beta chain. The data stem from a study of T cell responses to AZD1222 COVID-19 vaccine. V lost 0 bases, J lost 3 bases, and 14 bases lay in between. The CDR3 runs 16 residues. CDR1 is ENHRY, CDR2 SYGVKD, per germline. Data came from immunoSEQ multiplex PCR; TCRdb stores just in-frame clones and leaves some out. The sample records over 90,000 clones, 88% being singletons. Sequenced material: peripheral blood, taken 28 days after the second AZD1222 dose. The receptor was derived from an adult who received the AZD1222 COVID-19 vaccine. The chain uses TRBV10-3 and TRBJ1-2; unclear D gene. In nucleotides, the CDR3 is TGTGCCATCAGTGAGTCGGTTCGGGGAGCTCACTATGGCTACACCTTC. Translated, it gives CAISESVRGAHYGYTF.